This T cell receptor (beta chain) came from a study of OX40 agonist ivuxolimab in advanced cancers. Study context: Ivuxolimab was administered intravenously to patients at 0.01 to 10 mg/kg every 2 weeks. Three partial responders included one hepatocellular carcinoma patient and two cutaneous melanoma patients. Study observations and caveats: Expanded clones were, on average, more numerous in CD8+ T cells than in CD4+. Among the lowest levels of clonal expansion were found in partial responders at 0.1-3.0 mg/kg.

The table came from immunoSEQ multiplex PCR; TCRdb's copy has only in-frame clones and leaves some out. The sample has 78,000 or so clones, roughly 92% seen once. V was shortened by 1 base and J by 5 bases, with 9 bases between the two germline ends. The V gene's germline CDR1 is SGHTS and CDR2 YDEGEE. The CDR3 spans 14 residues. For this clone: Its antigen is unidentified.

The sequence came from an adult with an advanced solid tumor such as melanoma, head and neck, liver or kidney cancer. The source material was CD4+ or CD8+ T cells sorted from blood, sampled in a trial of the OX40 agonist ivuxolimab. The J gene is TRBJ2-2, the V gene TRBV5-8; D perhaps matches TRBD2 (5 bases). The CDR3 DNA sequence: TGTGCCAGCAGCTTGCCGGGATTTACCGGGGAGCTGTTTTTT. Encoded protein: CASSLPGFTGELFF.